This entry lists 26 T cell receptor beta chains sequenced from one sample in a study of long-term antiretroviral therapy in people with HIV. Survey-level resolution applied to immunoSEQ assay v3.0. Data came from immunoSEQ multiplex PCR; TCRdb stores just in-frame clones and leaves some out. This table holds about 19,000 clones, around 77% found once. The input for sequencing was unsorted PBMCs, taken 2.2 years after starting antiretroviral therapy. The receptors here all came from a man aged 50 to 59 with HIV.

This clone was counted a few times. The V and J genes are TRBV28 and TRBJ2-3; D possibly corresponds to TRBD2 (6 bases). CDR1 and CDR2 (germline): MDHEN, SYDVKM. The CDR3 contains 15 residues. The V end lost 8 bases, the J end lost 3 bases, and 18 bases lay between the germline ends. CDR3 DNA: TGTGCCAGCCACCTACCCGGGAGCCGGACAGATACGCAGTATTTT. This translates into CASHLPGSRTDTQYF. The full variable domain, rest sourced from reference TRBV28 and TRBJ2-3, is DVKVTQSSRYLVKRTGEKVFLECVQDMDHENMFWYRQDPGLGLRLIYFSYDVKMKEKGDIPEGYSVSREKKERFSLILESASTNQTSMYLCASHLPGSRTDTQYFGPGTRLTVL.

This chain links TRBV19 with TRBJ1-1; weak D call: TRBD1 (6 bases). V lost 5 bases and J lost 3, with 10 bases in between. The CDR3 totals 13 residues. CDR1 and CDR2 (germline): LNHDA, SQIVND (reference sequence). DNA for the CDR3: TGTGCCAGTAGTTTCGGGGGCTACACTGAAGCTTTCTTT. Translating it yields CASSFGGYTEAFF.

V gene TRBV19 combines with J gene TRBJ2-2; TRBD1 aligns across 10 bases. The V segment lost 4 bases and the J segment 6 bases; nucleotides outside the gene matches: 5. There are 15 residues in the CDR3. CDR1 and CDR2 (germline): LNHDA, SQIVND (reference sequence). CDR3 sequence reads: CASSTRQGAAGELFF. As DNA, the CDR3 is TGTGCCAGTAGTACCCGACAGGGGGCAGCCGGGGAGCTGTTTTTT.

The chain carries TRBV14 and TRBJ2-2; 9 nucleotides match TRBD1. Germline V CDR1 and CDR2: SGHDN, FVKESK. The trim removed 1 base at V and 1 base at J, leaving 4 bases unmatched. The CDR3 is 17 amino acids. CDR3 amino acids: CASSQATGGWNTGELFF. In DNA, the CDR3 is TGTGCCAGCAGCCAAGCAACAGGGGGCTGGAACACCGGGGAGCTGTTTTTT.

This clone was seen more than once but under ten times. CDR3 bases: TGTGCCAGCAGTTTCGGGACTCTTAGCATGAACACTGAAGCTTTCTTT. Translation: CASSFGTLSMNTEAFF. V and J are TRBV28 and TRBJ1-1; TRBD1 might be the D (5 bases). CDR1 is MDHEN and CDR2 is SYDVKM in the germline V gene. V lost 3 bases, J lost 0 bases, and 14 bases lay in between. This CDR3 contains 16 residues.

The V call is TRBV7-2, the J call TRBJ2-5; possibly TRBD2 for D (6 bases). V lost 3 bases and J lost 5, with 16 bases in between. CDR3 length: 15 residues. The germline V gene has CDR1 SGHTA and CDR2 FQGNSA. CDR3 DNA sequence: TGTGCCAGCAGCTTCCGGAGGGCCCCAACGGAGACCCAGTACTTC. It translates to CASSFRRAPTETQYF.

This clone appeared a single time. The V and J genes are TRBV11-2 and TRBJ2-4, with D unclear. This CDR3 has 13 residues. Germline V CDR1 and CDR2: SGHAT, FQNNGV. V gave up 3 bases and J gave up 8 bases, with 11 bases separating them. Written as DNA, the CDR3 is TGTGCCAGCAGCTTTGGAGTTGCGCACATTCAGTACTTC. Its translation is CASSFGVAHIQYF.

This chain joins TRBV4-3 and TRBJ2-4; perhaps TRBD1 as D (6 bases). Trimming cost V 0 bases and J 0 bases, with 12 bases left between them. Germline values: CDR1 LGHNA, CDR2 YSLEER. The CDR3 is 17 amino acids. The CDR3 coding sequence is TGCGCCAGCAGCCAAGATCGCCAGGGGCTAGCCAAAAACATTCAGTACTTC. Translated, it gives CASSQDRQGLAKNIQYF.

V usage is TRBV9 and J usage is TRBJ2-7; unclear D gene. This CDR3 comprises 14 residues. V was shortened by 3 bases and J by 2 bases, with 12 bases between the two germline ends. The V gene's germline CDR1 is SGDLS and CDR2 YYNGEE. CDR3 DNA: TGTGCCAGCAGCGCCGAGTGGCGGACCTACGAGCAGTACTTC. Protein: CASSAEWRTYEQYF. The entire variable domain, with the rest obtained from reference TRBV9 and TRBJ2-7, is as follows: DSGVTQTPKHLITATGQRVTLRCSPRSGDLSVYWYQQSLDQGLQFLIQYYNGEERAKGNILERFSAQQFPDLHSELNLSSLELGDSALYFCASSAEWRTYEQYFGPGTRLTVT.

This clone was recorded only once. The CDR3 loop reads CAIPFQKNYGYTF. CDR3 sequence (DNA): TGTGCCATTCCCTTTCAGAAAAACTATGGCTACACCTTC. The chain carries TRBV6-6 and TRBJ1-2; no firm D call. Trimming stripped 10 bases from V and 2 bases from J, with 14 bases between. There are 13 residues in the CDR3. Germline CDR1 is MNHNY and CDR2 is SVGAGI (reference sequence).

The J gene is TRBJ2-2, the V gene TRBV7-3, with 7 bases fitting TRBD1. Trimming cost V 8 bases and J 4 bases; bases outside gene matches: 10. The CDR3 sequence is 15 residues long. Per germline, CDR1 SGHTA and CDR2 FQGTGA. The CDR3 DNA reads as TGTGCCAGCCAAAGGACAGGCTCGATCACCGGGGAGCTGTTTTTT. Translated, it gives CASQRTGSITGELFF. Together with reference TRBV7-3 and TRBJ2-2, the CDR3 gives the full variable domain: GAGVSQTPSNKVTEKGKYVELRCDPISGHTALYWYRQSLGQGPEFLIYFQGTGAADDSGLPNDRFFAVRPEGSVSTLKIQRTERGDSAVYLCASQRTGSITGELFFGEGSRLTVL.

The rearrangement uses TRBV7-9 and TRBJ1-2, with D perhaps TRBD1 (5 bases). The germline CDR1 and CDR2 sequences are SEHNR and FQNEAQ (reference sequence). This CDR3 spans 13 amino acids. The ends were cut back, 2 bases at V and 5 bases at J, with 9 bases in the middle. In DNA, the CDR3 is TGTGCCAGCAGCTTATTAACAGGTTATGGCTACACCTTC. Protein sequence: CASSLLTGYGYTF.

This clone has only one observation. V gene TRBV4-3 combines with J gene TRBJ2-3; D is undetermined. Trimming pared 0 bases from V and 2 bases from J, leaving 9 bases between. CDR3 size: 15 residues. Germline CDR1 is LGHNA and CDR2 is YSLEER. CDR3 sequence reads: CASSQEVHLTDTQYF. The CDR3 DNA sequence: TGCGCCAGCAGCCAAGAGGTGCATCTCACAGATACGCAGTATTTT.

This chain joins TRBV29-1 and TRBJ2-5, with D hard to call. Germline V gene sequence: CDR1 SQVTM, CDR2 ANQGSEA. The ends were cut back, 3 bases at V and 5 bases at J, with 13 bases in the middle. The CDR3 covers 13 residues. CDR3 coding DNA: TGCAGCGTTGAGCAAAGCGTAGGGGAGACCCAGTACTTC. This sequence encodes CSVEQSVGETQYF.

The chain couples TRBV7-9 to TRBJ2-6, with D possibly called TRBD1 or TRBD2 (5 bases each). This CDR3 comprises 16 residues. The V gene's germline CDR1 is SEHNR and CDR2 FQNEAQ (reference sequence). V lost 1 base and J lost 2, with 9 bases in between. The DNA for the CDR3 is TGTGCCAGCAGCTTAGGGGACGTGGCTGGGGCCAACGTCCTGACTTTC. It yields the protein CASSLGDVAGANVLTF.

CDR3 coding DNA: TGTGCCAGCAGCTTGCGGCGGGAGACCCAGTACTTC. Protein sequence: CASSLRRETQYF. The rearrangement uses TRBV14 and TRBJ2-5; D unresolved. V was clipped by 5 bases and J by 5 bases, with 9 bases between them. This CDR3 has 12 residues. Germline-derived CDR1 and CDR2 are SGHDN and FVKESK. The variable domain in full, completed from reference TRBV14 and TRBJ2-5, reads EAGVTQFPSHSVIEKGQTVTLRCDPISGHDNLYWYRRVMGKEIKFLLHFVKESKQDESGMPNNRFLAERTGGTYSTLKVQPAELEDSGVYFCASSLRRETQYFGPGTRLLVL.

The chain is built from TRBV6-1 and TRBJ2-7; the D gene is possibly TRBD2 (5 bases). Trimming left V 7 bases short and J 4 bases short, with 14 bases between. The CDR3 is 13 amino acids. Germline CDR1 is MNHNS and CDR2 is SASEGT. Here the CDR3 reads CASTKNRGYEQYF. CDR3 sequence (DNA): TGTGCCAGCACGAAGAATCGGGGTTACGAGCAGTACTTC.

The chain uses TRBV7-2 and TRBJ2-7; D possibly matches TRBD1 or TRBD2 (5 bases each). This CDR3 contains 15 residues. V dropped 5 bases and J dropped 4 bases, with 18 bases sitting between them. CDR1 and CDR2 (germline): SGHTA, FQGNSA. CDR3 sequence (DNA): TGTGCCAGCAGCAGATCCGGGACGGGATCTTACGAGCAGTACTTC. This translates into CASSRSGTGSYEQYF.

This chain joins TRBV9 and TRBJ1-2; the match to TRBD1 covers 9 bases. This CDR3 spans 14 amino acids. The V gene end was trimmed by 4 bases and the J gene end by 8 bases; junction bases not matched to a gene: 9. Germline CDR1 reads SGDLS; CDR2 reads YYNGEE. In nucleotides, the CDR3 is TGTGCCAGCAGCCCTTTCGACAGGGGGGTAGGCTACACCTTC. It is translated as CASSPFDRGVGYTF.

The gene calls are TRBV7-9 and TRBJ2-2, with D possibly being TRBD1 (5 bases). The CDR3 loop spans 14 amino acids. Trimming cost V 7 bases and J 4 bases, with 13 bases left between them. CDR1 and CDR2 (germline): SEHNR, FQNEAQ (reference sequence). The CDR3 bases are TGTGCCAGCATTGGATCCAGGGTCACCGGGGAGCTGTTTTTT. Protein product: CASIGSRVTGELFF.

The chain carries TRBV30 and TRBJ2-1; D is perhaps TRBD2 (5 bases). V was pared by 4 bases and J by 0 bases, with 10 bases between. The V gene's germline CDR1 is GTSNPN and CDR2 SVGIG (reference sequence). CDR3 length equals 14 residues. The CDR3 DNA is TGTGCCTGGAATCGAGGGATCTCCTACAATGAGCAGTTCTTC. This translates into CAWNRGISYNEQFF.

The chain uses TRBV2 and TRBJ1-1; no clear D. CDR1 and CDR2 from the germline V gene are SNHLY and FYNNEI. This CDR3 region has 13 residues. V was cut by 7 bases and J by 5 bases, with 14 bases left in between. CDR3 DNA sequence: TGTGCCAGCATAGCCAGTGGATGGACTGAAGCTTTCTTT. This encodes CASIASGWTEAFF.

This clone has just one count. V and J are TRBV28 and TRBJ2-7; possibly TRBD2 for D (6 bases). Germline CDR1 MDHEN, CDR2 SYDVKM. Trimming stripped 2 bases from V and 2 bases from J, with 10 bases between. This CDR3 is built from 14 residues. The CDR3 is CASSLRREAYEQYF. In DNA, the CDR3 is TGTGCCAGCAGTTTACGGCGGGAAGCCTACGAGCAGTACTTC.

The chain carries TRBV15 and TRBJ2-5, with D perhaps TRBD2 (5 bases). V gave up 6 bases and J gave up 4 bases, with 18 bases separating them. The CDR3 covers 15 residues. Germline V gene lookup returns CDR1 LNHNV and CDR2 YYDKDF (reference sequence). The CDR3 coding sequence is TGTGCCACCAGTCGTCAAAGAGGGAAGGGAGAGACCCAGTACTTC. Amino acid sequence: CATSRQRGKGETQYF.

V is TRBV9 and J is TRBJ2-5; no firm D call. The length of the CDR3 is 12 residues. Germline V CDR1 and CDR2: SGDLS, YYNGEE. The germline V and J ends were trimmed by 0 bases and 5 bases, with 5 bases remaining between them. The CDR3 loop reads CASSVEGETQYF. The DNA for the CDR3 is TGTGCCAGCAGCGTAGAAGGGGAGACCCAGTACTTC.

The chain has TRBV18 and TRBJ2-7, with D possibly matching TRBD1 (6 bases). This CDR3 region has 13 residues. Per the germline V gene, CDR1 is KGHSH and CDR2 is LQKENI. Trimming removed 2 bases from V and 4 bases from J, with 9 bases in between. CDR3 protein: CASSPVDRYEQYF. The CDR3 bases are TGTGCCAGCTCACCAGTGGACAGATACGAGCAGTACTTC.